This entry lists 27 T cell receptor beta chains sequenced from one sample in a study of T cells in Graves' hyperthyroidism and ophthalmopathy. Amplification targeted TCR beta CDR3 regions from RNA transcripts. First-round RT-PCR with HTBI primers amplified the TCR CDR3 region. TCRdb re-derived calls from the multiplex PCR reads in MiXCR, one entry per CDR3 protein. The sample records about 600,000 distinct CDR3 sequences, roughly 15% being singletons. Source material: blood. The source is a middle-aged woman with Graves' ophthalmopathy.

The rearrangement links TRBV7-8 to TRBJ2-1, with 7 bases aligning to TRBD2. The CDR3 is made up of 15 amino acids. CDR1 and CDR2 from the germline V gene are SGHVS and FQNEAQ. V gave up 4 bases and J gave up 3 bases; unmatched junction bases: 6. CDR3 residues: CASSSTGTIYNEQFF. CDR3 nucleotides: TGTGCCAGCAGCTCTACCGGGACTATCTACAATGAGCAGTTCTTC. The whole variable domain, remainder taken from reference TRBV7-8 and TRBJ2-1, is GAGVSQSPRYKVAKRGQDVALRCDPISGHVSLFWYQQALGQGPEFLTYFQNEAQLDKSGLPSDRFFAERPEGSVSTLKIQRTQQEDSAVYLCASSSTGTIYNEQFFGPGTRLTVL.

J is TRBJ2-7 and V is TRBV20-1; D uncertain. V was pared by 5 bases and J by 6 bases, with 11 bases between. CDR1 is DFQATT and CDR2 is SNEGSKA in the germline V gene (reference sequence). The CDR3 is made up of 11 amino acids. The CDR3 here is CSAAFHSEQYF. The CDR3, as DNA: TGCAGTGCTGCATTCCATAGCGAGCAGTACTTC.

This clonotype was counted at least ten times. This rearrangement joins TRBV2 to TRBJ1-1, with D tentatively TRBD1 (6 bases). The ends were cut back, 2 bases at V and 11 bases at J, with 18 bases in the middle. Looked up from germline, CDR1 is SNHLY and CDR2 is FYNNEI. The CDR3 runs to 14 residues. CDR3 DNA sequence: TGTGCCAGCAGTGAATCAGGGGTTGGATTGGAGGCTTTCTTT. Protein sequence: CASSESGVGLEAFF.

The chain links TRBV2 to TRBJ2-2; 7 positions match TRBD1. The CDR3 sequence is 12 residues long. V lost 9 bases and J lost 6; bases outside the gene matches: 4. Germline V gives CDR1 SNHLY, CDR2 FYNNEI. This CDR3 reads CARQGSSGELFF. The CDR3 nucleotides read TGTGCCAGACAGGGGTCGTCCGGGGAGCTGTTTTTT.

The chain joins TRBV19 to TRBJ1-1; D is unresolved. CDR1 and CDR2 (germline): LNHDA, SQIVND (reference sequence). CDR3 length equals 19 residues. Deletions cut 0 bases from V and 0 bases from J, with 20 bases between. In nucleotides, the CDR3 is TGTGCCAGTAGTATAGATACTTTAAGGGTTGAGCCTATGAACACTGAAGCTTTCTTT. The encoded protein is CASSIDTLRVEPMNTEAFF.

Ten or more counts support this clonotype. The CDR3 bases are TGTGCCAGCACTTATTCTGGTGGGGCAGGGGGGCGCACTGAAGCTTTCTTT. It codes for CASTYSGGAGGRTEAFF. J is TRBJ1-1 and V is TRBV12-3 or TRBV12-4, with 7 bases matching TRBD1. This CDR3 region has 17 residues. The junction had 18 bases not matched to a gene; V was cut back by 7 bases and J by 4 bases.

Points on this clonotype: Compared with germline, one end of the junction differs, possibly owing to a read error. CDR3 nucleotide sequence: TGCGCCAACAGCTTCAGGGATGATGGCTACACCTTC. Protein product: CANSFRDDGYTF. The V and J genes are TRBV5-1 and TRBJ1-2; tentatively, D is TRBD1 (5 bases). The CDR3 runs to 12 residues. Germline assignment: CDR1 SGHRS and CDR2 YFSETQ.

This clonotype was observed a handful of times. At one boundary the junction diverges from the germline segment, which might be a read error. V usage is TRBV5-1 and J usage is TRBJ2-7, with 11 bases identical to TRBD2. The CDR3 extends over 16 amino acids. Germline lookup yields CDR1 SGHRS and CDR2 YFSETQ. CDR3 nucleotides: TGCGCCAGCAGCTTGGCCGGAACTAGCGGGAGCACCGAGCAGCACTTC. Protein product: CASSLAGTSGSTEQHF.

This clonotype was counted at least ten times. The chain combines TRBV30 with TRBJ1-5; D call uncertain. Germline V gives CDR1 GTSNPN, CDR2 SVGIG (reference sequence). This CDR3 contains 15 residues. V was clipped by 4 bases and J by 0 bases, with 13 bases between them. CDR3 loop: CAWTTGTYSNQPQHF. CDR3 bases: TGTGCCTGGACTACGGGAACTTATAGCAATCAGCCCCAGCATTTT.

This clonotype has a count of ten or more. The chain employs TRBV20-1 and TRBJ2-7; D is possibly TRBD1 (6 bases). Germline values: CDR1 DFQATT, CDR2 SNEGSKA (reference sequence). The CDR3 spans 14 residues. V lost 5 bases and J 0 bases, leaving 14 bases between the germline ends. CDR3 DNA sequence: TGCAGTGCTGATACCCCCAGGGGCTCCTACGAGCAGTACTTC. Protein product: CSADTPRGSYEQYF.

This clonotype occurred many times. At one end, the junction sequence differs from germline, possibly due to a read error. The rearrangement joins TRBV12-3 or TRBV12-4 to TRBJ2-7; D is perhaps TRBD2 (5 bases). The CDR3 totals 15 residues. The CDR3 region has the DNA TGTGCCAGCAGTCCCGAGGGAGAGACCTCCTCCGAGCAGTACTTC. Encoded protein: CASSPEGETSSEQYF.

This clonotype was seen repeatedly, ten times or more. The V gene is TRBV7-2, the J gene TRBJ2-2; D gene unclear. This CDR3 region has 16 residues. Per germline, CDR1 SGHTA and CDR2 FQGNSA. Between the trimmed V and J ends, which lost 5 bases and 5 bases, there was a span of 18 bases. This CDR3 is CASSPRVAVRTGELFF. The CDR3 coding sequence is TGTGCCAGCAGCCCCCGGGTGGCGGTTCGGACCGGGGAGCTGTTTTTT. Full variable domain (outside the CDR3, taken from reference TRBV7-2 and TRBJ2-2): GAGVSQSPSNKVTEKGKDVELRCDPISGHTALYWYRQSLGQGLEFLIYFQGNSAPDKSGLPSDRFSAERTGGSVSTLTIQRTQQEDSAVYLCASSPRVAVRTGELFFGEGSRLTVL.

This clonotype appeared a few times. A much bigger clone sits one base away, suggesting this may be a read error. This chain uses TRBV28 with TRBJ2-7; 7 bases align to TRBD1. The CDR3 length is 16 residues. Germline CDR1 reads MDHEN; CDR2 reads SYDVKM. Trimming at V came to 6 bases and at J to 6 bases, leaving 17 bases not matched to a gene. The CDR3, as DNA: TGTGCCAGCAGGCTGGATACAGGGGTCGAGAGGGGCGAGCAGTACTTC. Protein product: CASRLDTGVERGEQYF. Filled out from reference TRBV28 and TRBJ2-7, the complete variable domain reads DVKVTQSSRYLVKRTGEKVFLECVQDMDHENMFWYRQDPGLGLRLIYFSYDVKMKEKGDIPEGYSVSREKKERFSLILESASTNQTSMYLCASRLDTGVERGEQYFGPGTRLTVT.

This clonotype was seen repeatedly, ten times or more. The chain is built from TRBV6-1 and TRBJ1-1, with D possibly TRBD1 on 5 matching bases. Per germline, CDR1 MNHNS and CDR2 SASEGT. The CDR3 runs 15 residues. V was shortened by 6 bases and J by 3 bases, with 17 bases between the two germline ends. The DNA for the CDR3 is TGTGCCAGCAGGCCAGGGTCCACAGCTGACACTGAAGCTTTCTTT. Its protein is CASRPGSTADTEAFF.

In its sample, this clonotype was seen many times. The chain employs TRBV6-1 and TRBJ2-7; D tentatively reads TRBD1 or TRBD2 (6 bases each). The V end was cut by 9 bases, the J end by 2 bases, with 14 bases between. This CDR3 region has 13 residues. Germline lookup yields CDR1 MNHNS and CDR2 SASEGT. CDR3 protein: CASRGPLTYEQYF. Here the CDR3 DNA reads TGTGCCAGTCGGGGGCCCCTGACCTACGAGCAGTACTTC.

CDR3 DNA: TGTGCCAGCACGGGACAGGGTGGCTACGAGCAGTACTTC. Translated, it gives CASTGQGGYEQYF. The chain joins TRBV2 to TRBJ2-7, with 9 bases matching TRBD1. Trimming took 7 bases from V and 3 from J; bases not matched to a gene: 4. Germline values: CDR1 SNHLY, CDR2 FYNNEI. The CDR3 totals 13 residues.

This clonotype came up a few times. The DNA for the CDR3 is TGTGCCAGTAGTGGGGACAGGAATGAAAAACTGTTTTTT. It is translated as CASSGDRNEKLFF. The gene calls are TRBV19 and TRBJ1-4; 8 bases agree with TRBD1. Germline V gene data show CDR1 as LNHDA and CDR2 as SQIVND (reference sequence). This CDR3 contains 13 residues. The trim removed 5 bases at V and 5 bases at J, leaving 1 base unmatched.

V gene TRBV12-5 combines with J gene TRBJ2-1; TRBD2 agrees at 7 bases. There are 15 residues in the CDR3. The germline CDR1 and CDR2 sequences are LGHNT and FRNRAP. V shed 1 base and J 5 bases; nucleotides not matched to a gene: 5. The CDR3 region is CASGLAGGPNNEQFF. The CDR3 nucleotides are TGTGCTAGTGGTTTGGCGGGGGGTCCAAACAATGAGCAGTTCTTC.

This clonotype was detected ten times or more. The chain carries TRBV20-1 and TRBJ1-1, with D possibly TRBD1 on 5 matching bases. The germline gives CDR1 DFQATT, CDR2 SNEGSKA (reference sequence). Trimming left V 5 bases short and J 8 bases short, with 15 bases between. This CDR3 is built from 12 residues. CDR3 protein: CSALRQLPEAFF. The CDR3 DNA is TGCAGTGCTCTAAGACAGCTCCCCGAAGCTTTCTTT.

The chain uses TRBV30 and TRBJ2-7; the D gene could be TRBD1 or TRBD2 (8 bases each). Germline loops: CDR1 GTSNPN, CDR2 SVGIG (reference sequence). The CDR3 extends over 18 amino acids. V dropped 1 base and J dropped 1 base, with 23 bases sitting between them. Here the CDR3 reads CAWSADRGAGRGSYEQYF. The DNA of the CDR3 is TGTGCCTGGAGTGCAGACAGGGGTGCCGGGAGGGGTTCCTACGAGCAGTACTTC.

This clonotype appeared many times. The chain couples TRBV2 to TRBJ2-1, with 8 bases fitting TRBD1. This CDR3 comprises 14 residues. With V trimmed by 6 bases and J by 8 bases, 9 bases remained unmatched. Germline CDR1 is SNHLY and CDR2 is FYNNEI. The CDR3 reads CASRDRVLRDEQFF. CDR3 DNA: TGTGCCAGCAGGGACAGGGTCCTGAGGGATGAGCAGTTCTTC. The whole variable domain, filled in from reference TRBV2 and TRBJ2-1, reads EPEVTQTPSHQVTQMGQEVILRCVPISNHLYFYWYRQILGQKVEFLVSFYNNEISEKSEIFDDQFSVERPDGSNFTLKIRSTKLEDSAMYFCASRDRVLRDEQFFGPGTRLTVL.

The chain's CDR3 is CASSPKLDTLGQPQHF. CDR3 bases: TGTGCCAGCAGCCCCAAGCTCGACACTCTGGGGCAGCCCCAGCATTTT. The V call is TRBV7-8, the J call TRBJ1-5; D is undetermined. The CDR3 covers 16 residues. Trimming removed 5 bases from V and 7 bases from J, with 21 bases in between. CDR1 is SGHVS, CDR2 FQNEAQ, per germline.

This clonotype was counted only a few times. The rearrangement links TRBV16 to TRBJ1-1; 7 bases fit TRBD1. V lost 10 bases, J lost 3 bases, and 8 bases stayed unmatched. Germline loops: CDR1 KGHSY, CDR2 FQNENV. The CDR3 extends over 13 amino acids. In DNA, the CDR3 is TGTGCCATCAAGACAGGGTCGGACACTGAAGCTTTCTTT. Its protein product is CAIKTGSDTEAFF.

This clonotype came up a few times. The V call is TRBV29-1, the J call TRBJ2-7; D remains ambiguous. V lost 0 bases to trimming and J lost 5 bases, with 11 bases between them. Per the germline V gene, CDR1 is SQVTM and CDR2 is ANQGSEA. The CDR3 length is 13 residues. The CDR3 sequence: CSVEDRGLNEQYF. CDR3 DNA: TGCAGCGTTGAAGATCGAGGCCTTAACGAGCAGTACTTC.

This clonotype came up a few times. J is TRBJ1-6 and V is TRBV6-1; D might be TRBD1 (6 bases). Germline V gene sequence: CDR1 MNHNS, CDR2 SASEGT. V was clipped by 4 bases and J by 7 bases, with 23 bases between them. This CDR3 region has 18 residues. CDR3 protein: CASSVRWASQRGNSPLHF. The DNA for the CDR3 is TGTGCCAGCAGTGTCAGATGGGCATCTCAGAGGGGGAATTCACCCCTCCACTTT.

Here the CDR3 reads CASRRDRGGQPQHF. As DNA, the CDR3 is TGTGCCAGCAGGAGGGACAGGGGTGGGCAGCCCCAGCATTTT. The genes are TRBV2 and TRBJ1-5; TRBD1 aligns across 10 bases. Germline V lookup: CDR1 SNHLY, CDR2 FYNNEI. The V segment lost 6 bases and the J segment 7 bases; nucleotides outside the gene matches: 6. The CDR3 sequence is 14 residues long.

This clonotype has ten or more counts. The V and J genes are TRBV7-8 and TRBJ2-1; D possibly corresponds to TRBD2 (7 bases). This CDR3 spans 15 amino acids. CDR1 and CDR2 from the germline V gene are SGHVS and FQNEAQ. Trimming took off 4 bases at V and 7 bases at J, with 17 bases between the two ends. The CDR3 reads CASSWRGGAWNEQFF. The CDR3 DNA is TGTGCCAGCAGCTGGAGGGGGGGGGCATGGAATGAGCAGTTCTTC.